This is a list of T cell receptor beta chains from one sample in a study of cytomegalovirus exposure and HLA in healthy donors. Sequencing was performed with immunoSEQ multiplex PCR; in TCRdb, only in-frame clones are kept and a portion is missing. The table has 150,000 to 200,000 clones, 77% seen once; the top ten hold around 3.2%. The sample taken for sequencing was PBMCs. The receptors here all came from a female donor in good health and CMV-seronegative. The CDR3 runs from the conserved cysteine through the conserved F or W. Fields, in order: V gene, clone size, D gene, J gene, CDR3 DNA, CDR3 protein. D genes are given only for firm matches. Clone size is stated in some rows and not others, as once, few, many or a class when expanded.

TRBV4-1	-	TRBD1	TRBJ2-7	TGCGCCAGCAGCTTACCGGGACAGGTGGACTACGAGCAGTACTTC	CASSLPGQVDYEQYF
TRBV7-3	few	-	TRBJ2-7	TGTGCCAGCAGCTTAATGGGGAGCACCTACGAGCAGTACTTC	CASSLMGSTYEQYF
TRBV18	-	-	TRBJ2-7	TGTGCCAGCTCAACAACAGAGGGCCCTTCCTACGAGCAGTACTTC	CASSTTEGPSYEQYF
TRBV6-5	-	-	TRBJ2-1	TGTGCCAGCAGTTTGGTCAGGGGCGATGAGCAGTTCTTC	CASSLVRGDEQFF
TRBV28	-	-	TRBJ2-3	TGTGCCAGCAACAAGTATGACCGGGGTGGCACAGATACGCAGTATTTT	CASNKYDRGGTDTQYF
TRBV20-1	-	TRBD2	TRBJ2-7	TGCAGTGCTAGAGATGTGCGGGAGGGGATATTC	CSARDVREGIF
TRBV5-1	-	-	TRBJ1-4	TGCGCCAGCAGCCCGAGGACTAATGAAAAACTGTTTTTT	CASSPRTNEKLFF
TRBV19	-	-	TRBJ1-1	TGTGCCAGTAGTATTGTAGGCCCAGGGGCTAACACTGAAGCTTTCTTT	CASSIVGPGANTEAFF
TRBV29-1	-	-	TRBJ2-7	TGCAGCGTTGACGGAGGCCCTAGCTACGAGCAGTACTTC	CSVDGGPSYEQYF
TRBV18	-	-	TRBJ1-5	TGTGCCAGCTCACCCGGGACAAGAATATATAGCAATCAGCCCCAGCATTTT	CASSPGTRIYSNQPQHF
TRBV9	-	TRBD2	TRBJ2-2	TGTGCCAGCAGCCGGGGGGGCGGGGAGCTGTTTTTT	CASSRGGGELFF
TRBV5-4	-	TRBD1	TRBJ2-2	TGTGCCAGCAGCTCAGCAGGGGGCGCGGTCACCGGGGAGCTGTTTTTT	CASSSAGGAVTGELFF
TRBV28	-	TRBD2	TRBJ2-3	TGTGCCAGCAGTTTATCTTTCCCTCGACTAGCGGGGGGGCTATATACGCAGTATTTT	CASSLSFPRLAGGLYTQYF
TRBV11-2	once	TRBD2	TRBJ2-2	TGTGCCAGCAGACAACTAGCGGGGGGGCCACCGGGGGAGCTGTTTTTT	CASRQLAGGPPGELFF
TRBV5-1	once	TRBD2	TRBJ2-1	TGCGCCAGCAGCTTGGCTAGCGGGGGGATATACAATGAGCAGTTCTTC	CASSLASGGIYNEQFF
TRBV7-2	-	TRBD1	TRBJ2-7	TGTGCCAGCAGCTTAGGAGGTCGGGACAGGGTGAACGAGCAGTACTTC	CASSLGGRDRVNEQYF
TRBV6-5	-	-	TRBJ2-7	TGTGCCAGCAGTTACGGAGGGCCCGAGCAGTACTTC	CASSYGGPEQYF
TRBV7-9	-	TRBD1	TRBJ1-2	TGTTCCAGCAGCTTAGCCCAGGGGGCGAACTATGGCTACACCTTC	CSSSLAQGANYGYTF
TRBV5-4	-	TRBD1	TRBJ1-2	TGTGCCAGCAGCCTGTATCAGGGGACAGTTAGCGGCTACACCTTC	CASSLYQGTVSGYTF
TRBV5-1	-	TRBD1	TRBJ1-1	TGCGCCAGCAGCGCCACGACAGGGGTTATGACTGAAGCTTTCTTT	CASSATTGVMTEAFF
TRBV19	-	TRBD2	TRBJ2-2	TGTGCCAGTAGTATAGTTCTAGCGGGGGGCGCCGGGGAGCTGTTTTTT	CASSIVLAGGAGELFF
TRBV28	-	TRBD1	TRBJ1-5	TGTGCCAGCAGTTTGGGGGGCAGGGGGCTGGGTCAGCCCCAGCATTTT	CASSLGGRGLGQPQHF
TRBV5-4	few	-	TRBJ2-1	TGTGCCAGCAGCTTGGAGGGGGGGCTGGGGCACATCGATGAGCAGTTCTTC	CASSLEGGLGHIDEQFF
TRBV2	-	TRBD2	TRBJ2-7	TGTGCCAGCAGTGATATTGGCCTAGCGGGCCACTCTTCCCTCGAGCAGTACTTC	CASSDIGLAGHSSLEQYF
TRBV5-1	-	-	TRBJ1-4	TGCGCCAGCAGCTTACAGGGCACGGGTGAAAAACTGTTTTTT	CASSLQGTGEKLFF
TRBV12-1	-	-	TRBJ1-2	TGTGCCAGCAACCCTCGGGGGAGGAACCATGGCTACACCTTC	CASNPRGRNHGYTF
TRBV19	-	TRBD2	TRBJ2-5	TGTGCCAGTAGTATCCAACTAGCGGGGTTACAAGAGACCCAGTACTTC	CASSIQLAGLQETQYF
TRBV30	-	-	TRBJ2-7	TGTGCCTGGGCAGGGGAATTGAGCTCCTACGAGCAGTACTTC	CAWAGELSSYEQYF
TRBV5-1	few	TRBD2	TRBJ2-1	TGCGCCAGCAAGCCAGCGGGAACCTACAATGAGCAGTTCTTC	CASKPAGTYNEQFF
TRBV5-1	-	TRBD2	TRBJ2-2	TGCGCCAGCAGCTTTCCGGGACTAGCGGCCACCGGGGAGCTGTTTTTT	CASSFPGLAATGELFF
TRBV7-9	-	-	TRBJ1-2	TGTGCCAGCAGCCCACCGGGGACACCATCTAACTATGGCTACACCTTC	CASSPPGTPSNYGYTF
TRBV6-5	-	TRBD1	TRBJ2-1	TGTGCCAGCAGTACGACAGGGGGGTCCCCCCACGAGCAGTTCTTC	CASSTTGGSPHEQFF
TRBV29-1	-	TRBD2	TRBJ2-1	TGCAGCGTCCTGGGGGGGATCCATGAGCAGTTCTTC	CSVLGGIHEQFF
TRBV21-1	-	-	TRBJ1-2	TGTGCCAGCAGCAAAGTGTCGGCAGGGCACTATGGCTACACCTTC	CASSKVSAGHYGYTF
TRBV19	-	TRBD2	TRBJ2-1	TGTGCCAGTAGGACCACCGGGGGGACTGAGCAGTTCTTC	CASRTTGGTEQFF
TRBV7-3	few	-	TRBJ1-6	TGTGCCAGCAGCTCTCAGGGACACCCTAATTCACCCCTCCACTTT	CASSSQGHPNSPLHF
TRBV19	-	TRBD1	TRBJ1-6	TGTGCCAGTACCACAGGGGCGGTCAGTTCACCCCTCCACTTT	CASTTGAVSSPLHF
TRBV6-5	-	-	TRBJ2-3	TGTGCCAGCAGCAGGAAAGATACGCAGTATTTT	CASSRKDTQYF
TRBV27	-	-	TRBJ2-2	TGTGCCAGCAGTCTTGGCCCACCTCCCGGGGAGCTGTTTTTT	CASSLGPPPGELFF
TRBV6-4	-	-	TRBJ1-1	TGTGCCAGCAGTTCAACGGAGGGTTCTGAAGCTTTCTTT	CASSSTEGSEAFF
TRBV10-1	-	-	TRBJ2-1	TGCGCCAGCAGTGAGTCATTAGAAGGGGATGAGCAGTTCTTC	CASSESLEGDEQFF